A single sample is the source of the 11 T cell receptor beta chains below, sequenced in a study of PD-1 blockade in classical Hodgkin lymphoma. Time point noted: cycle 4 day 1 (C4D1), after 6 weeks of nivolumab. Relapses following autologous stem cell transplantation were seen in all patients, with brentuximab vedotin exposure varying. Clones were read by immunoSEQ multiplex PCR, and TCRdb kept only the in-frame ones, dropping some. The sample holds more than 95,000 clones; approximately 89% are singletons and the top ten take over 15%. The sample here was peripheral blood mononuclear cells (PBMCs), taken before the fourth cycle of nivolumab. The receptors derive from a human donor with classical Hodgkin lymphoma.

The chain has TRBV5-4 and TRBJ1-1; 10 nucleotides align to TRBD1. The V and J ends lost 4 bases and 4 bases, in that order; junction bases with no gene match: 7. The length of the CDR3 is 15 residues. The germline V gene has CDR1 SGHNT and CDR2 YYREEE (reference sequence). The CDR3 nucleotides are TGTGCCAGCAGCCCTGGGACAGGGGAGGGCACTGAAGCTTTCTTT. This gives the protein CASSPGTGEGTEAFF.

This chain links TRBV7-2 with TRBJ2-7; D gene uncertain. The CDR3 loop spans 15 amino acids. Trimming took off 1 base at V and 1 base at J, with 11 bases between the two ends. CDR1 and CDR2 from the germline V gene are SGHTA and FQGNSA. CDR3 bases: TGTGCCAGCAGCTTAGAGGACCAGTTTTCCTACGAGCAGTACTTC. Translated: CASSLEDQFSYEQYF.

This chain joins TRBV21-1 and TRBJ2-1. TRBV21-1 has pseudogene status. The CDR3 is 12 amino acids. CDR3 sequence: CASSKGNNEQFF. The CDR3 DNA follows: TGTGCCAGCAGCAAGGGGAACAATGAGCAGTTCTTC.

This clone was counted only a few times. The CDR3 sequence is CACPGLAGSGDTQYF. For the CDR3, the DNA is TGTGCCTGTCCGGGACTAGCGGGGTCAGGAGATACGCAGTATTTT. The chain employs TRBV30 and TRBJ2-3; 13 positions agree with TRBD2. Losses at the gene ends were 6 bases for V and 5 bases for J; bases not matched to a gene: 8. Germline V gives CDR1 GTSNPN, CDR2 SVGIG (reference sequence). This CDR3 has 15 residues. The variable domain in full, completed from reference TRBV30 and TRBJ2-3, reads SQTIHQWPATLVQPVGSPLSLECTVEGTSNPNLYWYRQAAGRGLQLLFYSVGIGQISSEVPQNLSASRPQDRQFILSSKKLLLSDSGFYLCACPGLAGSGDTQYFGPGTRLTVL.

This clone was observed a handful of times. Other nucleotide sequences from this sample produce the same CDR3. The V and J genes are TRBV7-6 and TRBJ2-3; the D is unclear. The germline V and J ends were trimmed by 2 bases and 0 bases, with 12 bases remaining between them. Germline V CDR1 and CDR2: SGHVS, FNYEAQ. This CDR3 has 16 amino acids. The CDR3 nucleotides are TGTGCCAGCAGCTTATACGGCGGATCTAGCACAGATACGCAGTATTTT. Protein product: CASSLYGGSSTDTQYF.

The chain recombines TRBV10-3 with TRBJ1-3; D gene unclear. The CDR3 covers 15 residues. The germline gives CDR1 ENHRY, CDR2 SYGVKD. V lost 2 bases and J 9 bases, leaving 17 bases between the germline ends. Here the CDR3 DNA reads TGTGCCATCAGTGAGCCGGAACTATCACGGGGCACCATATATTTT. As protein: CAISEPELSRGTIYF.

V usage is TRBV2 and J usage is TRBJ1-3; no firm D call. CDR1 SNHLY and CDR2 FYNNEI come from the germline V gene. The CDR3 length is 15 residues. Between the trimmed V and J ends, which lost 6 bases and 0 bases, there was a span of 12 bases. As DNA, the CDR3 is TGTGCCAGCAGCTCGGTCACCGACTCTGGAAACACCATATATTTT. It translates to CASSSVTDSGNTIYF. The full variable domain, its missing parts supplied by reference TRBV2 and TRBJ1-3, is EPEVTQTPSHQVTQMGQEVILRCVPISNHLYFYWYRQILGQKVEFLVSFYNNEISEKSEIFDDQFSVERPDGSNFTLKIRSTKLEDSAMYFCASSSVTDSGNTIYFGEGSWLTVV.

V and J are TRBV7-9 and TRBJ2-1, with TRBD2 as a possible D gene (7 bases). CDR3 length: 19 residues. The germline CDR1 and CDR2 sequences are SEHNR and FQNEAQ (reference sequence). V was shortened by 5 bases and J by 5 bases, with 28 bases between the two germline ends. Here the CDR3 DNA reads TGTGCCAGCAGCACCCCCTGGGCGGGAGAGGGGGGAACCGACAATGAGCAGTTCTTC. This gives the protein CASSTPWAGEGGTDNEQFF.

This rearrangement joins TRBV7-2 to TRBJ1-1, with 7 bases identical to TRBD1. The germline CDR1 and CDR2 sequences are SGHTA and FQGNSA. V lost 5 bases and J lost 0; bases outside the gene matches: 6. This CDR3 has 15 amino acids. The CDR3 region is CASSPTGQLNTEAFF. The CDR3 DNA reads as TGTGCCAGCAGCCCGACGGGACAGTTGAACACTGAAGCTTTCTTT.

J is TRBJ1-3 and V is TRBV5-6, with D possibly matching TRBD1 (6 bases). The germline V and J ends were trimmed by 0 bases and 4 bases, with 17 bases remaining between them. Looked up from germline, CDR1 is SGHDT and CDR2 is YYEEEE. The CDR3 has 17 amino acids. The CDR3 region is CASSLALTGTRGNTIYF. The CDR3, as DNA: TGTGCCAGCAGCTTGGCACTTACAGGGACTCGCGGAAACACCATATATTTT.

This clone showed up just a few times. This rearrangement joins TRBV28 to TRBJ1-1; no firm D call. The CDR3 covers 14 residues. Germline-derived CDR1 and CDR2 are MDHEN and SYDVKM. V was shortened by 8 bases and J by 1 base, with 14 bases between the two germline ends. The CDR3 sequence is CASGVGSTNTEAFF. Written as DNA, the CDR3 is TGTGCCAGCGGAGTCGGGTCTACGAACACTGAAGCTTTCTTT.